The 28 T cell receptor beta chains given below trace back to one sample, sequenced in a study of T-cell memory formation after mild COVID-19. TCRdb analysed the 5' RACE reads with MiXCR anew, one entry per CDR3 protein. Of about 140,000 distinct CDR3 sequences listed, 11% to 15% are singletons. The sample consisted of PBMCs or a T cell subset sorted from them (not recorded which). These receptor sequences come from an adult woman who had mild COVID-19 (a few samples of this study predate the infection). Cell type and time point are not known.

The table lists this clonotype with a few counts. This chain uses TRBV6-5 with TRBJ1-1; possible D gene TRBD1, 6 bases. V was pared by 6 bases and J by 5 bases, with 10 bases between. Germline V CDR1 and CDR2: MNHEY, SVGAGI. The CDR3 is made up of 12 amino acids. The CDR3 DNA reads as TGTGCCAGCAGCCTTGACAGGACTGAAGCTTTCTTT. Encoded protein: CASSLDRTEAFF.

The sample holds a few counts of this clonotype. This chain links TRBV15 with TRBJ2-5, with D maybe TRBD1 (8 bases). Germline assignment: CDR1 LNHNV and CDR2 YYDKDF (reference sequence). This CDR3 spans 16 amino acids. Trimming pared 5 bases from V and 0 bases from J, leaving 16 bases between. The CDR3 loop reads CATSGGATGDQETQYF. CDR3 coding DNA: TGTGCCACCAGCGGGGGGGCGACAGGGGACCAAGAGACCCAGTACTTC.

This clonotype was counted many times. The V and J genes are TRBV4-3 and TRBJ2-7, with 8 nucleotides matching TRBD1. Germline CDR1 is LGHNA and CDR2 is YSLEER. The trim removed 1 base at V and 3 bases at J, leaving 11 bases unmatched. This CDR3 comprises 17 residues. The CDR3 loop reads CASSQGDRQYGVYEQYF. The CDR3 nucleotides read TGCGCCAGCAGCCAAGGGGACAGGCAATACGGGGTCTACGAGCAGTACTTC.

This clonotype has only a few counts. As DNA, the CDR3 is TGTGCCAGCAGCCCGGGAGGGCTATACGGGGAGCTGTTTTTT. Translating gives CASSPGGLYGELFF. The chain is built from TRBV7-9 and TRBJ2-2; 8 nucleotides align to TRBD2. This CDR3 region has 14 residues. V was clipped by 5 bases and J by 7 bases; unmatched bases: 6. The germline V gene has CDR1 SEHNR and CDR2 FQNEAQ (reference sequence).

This clonotype has just a few counts. V and J are TRBV7-9 and TRBJ2-1, with D perhaps TRBD2 (6 bases). The V end was cut by 2 bases, the J end by 7 bases, with 24 bases between. The germline V gene has CDR1 SEHNR and CDR2 FQNEAQ (reference sequence). This CDR3 has 18 amino acids. CDR3 nucleotide sequence: TGTGCCAGCAGCTTATCGGGAGTTACAAACTGGAACCGAAATGAGCAGTTCTTC. Translation: CASSLSGVTNWNRNEQFF. Full variable domain (remainder filled in from reference TRBV7-9 and TRBJ2-1): DTGVSQNPRHKITKRGQNVTFRCDPISEHNRLYWYRQTLGQGPEFLTYFQNEAQLEKSRLLSDRFSAERPKGSFSTLEIQRTEQGDSAMYLCASSLSGVTNWNRNEQFFGPGTRLTVL.

This clonotype has just a few counts. CDR3 DNA: TGTGCCAGCAGCTCTCGACTAGAACCAGCGAACACCGGGGAGCTGTTTTTT. Its protein is CASSSRLEPANTGELFF. The gene calls are TRBV11-2 and TRBJ2-2; maybe TRBD2 (6 bases). The CDR3 totals 17 residues. V was pared by 4 bases and J by 0 bases, with 15 bases between. Germline CDR1 and CDR2: SGHAT and FQNNGV.

The chain is built from TRBV5-1 and TRBJ2-2; possibly TRBD1 for D (6 bases). V gave up 0 bases and J gave up 3 bases, with 15 bases separating them. The V gene's germline CDR1 is SGHRS and CDR2 YFSETQ. This CDR3 has 17 amino acids. CDR3 DNA: TGCGCCAGCAGCTTGGCATTAGGACAGTGGGACACCGGGGAGCTGTTTTTT. It yields the protein CASSLALGQWDTGELFF.

The CDR3 reads CSVVYREQFF. CDR3 nucleotides: TGCAGCGTTGTCTATCGGGAGCAGTTCTTC. The gene calls are TRBV29-1 and TRBJ2-1; no clear D gene. The V and J ends lost 4 bases and 10 bases respectively, with 8 bases between them. The V gene's germline CDR1 is SQVTM and CDR2 ANQGSEA. The CDR3 length is 10 residues.

This chain joins TRBV2 and TRBJ1-1, with a tentative D call TRBD1 (6 bases). Germline values: CDR1 SNHLY, CDR2 FYNNEI. The CDR3 runs to 15 residues. The V end was cut by 6 bases, the J end by 0 bases, with 14 bases between. The CDR3 sequence is CASSVWTDMNTEAFF. The CDR3 coding sequence is TGTGCCAGCAGCGTTTGGACAGACATGAACACTGAAGCTTTCTTT.

The genes are TRBV9 and TRBJ2-2; weak D call: TRBD1 (5 bases). Trimming left V 2 bases short and J 3 bases short, with 14 bases between. This CDR3 comprises 16 residues. CDR1 is SGDLS, CDR2 YYNGEE, per germline. CDR3 sequence: CASSVAGIDHTGELFF. The CDR3 nucleotides read TGTGCCAGCAGCGTTGCAGGGATTGATCACACCGGGGAGCTGTTTTTT.

This clonotype was observed a handful of times. The rearrangement joins TRBV4-1 to TRBJ1-1; TRBD1 matches 10 bases. The CDR3 extends over 15 amino acids. Germline V gene sequence: CDR1 MGHRA, CDR2 YSYEKL. J was trimmed by 10 bases and V by 1 base; bases with no gene match: 9. CDR3 bases: TGCGCCAGCAGCCAAGCCGGGACAGGGGTGTTGGGAGCTTTCTTT. It translates to CASSQAGTGVLGAFF.

The chain combines TRBV12-3 or TRBV12-4 with TRBJ2-1; D is undetermined. Trimming cost V 3 bases and J 3 bases, with 9 bases left between them. The CDR3 length is 14 residues. CDR3 sequence reads: CASSFASNYNEQFF. For the CDR3, the DNA is TGTGCCAGCAGTTTCGCCAGCAACTACAATGAGCAGTTCTTC.

This clonotype has only a few counts. The chain employs TRBV6-5 and TRBJ2-4; D unresolved. Germline values: CDR1 MNHEY, CDR2 SVGAGI. Trimming removed 6 bases at V and 1 base at J, with 19 bases between. The CDR3 is 17 residues long. In DNA, the CDR3 is TGTGCCAGCAGCCCAGGCGTGATTGACCCGGCCAAAAACATTCAGTACTTC. Protein: CASSPGVIDPAKNIQYF.

The chain joins TRBV20-1 to TRBJ2-3, with 9 nucleotides matching TRBD2. The V segment lost 7 bases and the J segment 2 bases; nucleotides outside the gene matches: 13. CDR1 is DFQATT and CDR2 is SNEGSKA in the germline V gene (reference sequence). The CDR3 contains 16 residues. The CDR3 loop reads CSVWTSGGRHTDTQYF. The CDR3, as DNA: TGCAGTGTATGGACAAGCGGGGGGCGACACACAGATACGCAGTATTTT.

V usage is TRBV6-4 and J usage is TRBJ2-3; D gene uncertain. The V and J ends lost 0 bases and 3 bases respectively, with 7 bases between them. Germline V lookup: CDR1 MRHNA, CDR2 SNTAGT. The CDR3 spans 14 residues. The DNA for the CDR3 is TGTGCCAGCAGTGACTCCCACGATACAGATACGCAGTATTTT. It specifies CASSDSHDTDTQYF.

This clonotype has a handful of counts. This chain connects TRBV7-8 to TRBJ2-7; 9 nucleotides line up with TRBD1. Germline loops: CDR1 SGHVS, CDR2 FQNEAQ. J was trimmed by 3 bases and V by 5 bases; bases with no gene match: 8. The CDR3 extends over 15 amino acids. Here the CDR3 DNA reads TGTGCCAGCAGCCCCTCCGGGACAGGGATCTACGAGCAGTACTTC. It is translated as CASSPSGTGIYEQYF.

The chain combines TRBV30 with TRBJ1-2, with D tentatively TRBD1 (5 bases). Trimming pared 4 bases from V and 4 bases from J, leaving 10 bases between. This CDR3 contains 12 residues. CDR1 and CDR2 (germline): GTSNPN, SVGIG (reference sequence). The CDR3 spells CAWNQGFYGYTF. The CDR3 bases are TGTGCCTGGAACCAGGGTTTCTATGGCTACACCTTC.

The V and J genes are TRBV6-2 or TRBV6-3 and TRBJ1-1, with D perhaps matching TRBD1 (5 bases). The CDR3 runs to 13 residues. From germline, CDR1 is MNHEY and CDR2 SVGEGT. V was trimmed by 4 bases and J by 2 bases, leaving 8 bases between them. This chain's CDR3 is CASSFRDNTEAFF. CDR3 DNA sequence: TGTGCCAGCAGTTTCCGGGACAACACTGAAGCTTTCTTT.

The sample holds a few counts of this clonotype. The chain couples TRBV4-2 to TRBJ2-7; TRBD1 might be the D (6 bases). Germline assignment: CDR1 LGHNA and CDR2 YNFKEQ. The ends were cut back, 2 bases at V and 2 bases at J, with 10 bases in the middle. The CDR3 is made up of 14 amino acids. The chain's CDR3 is CASSQKDRTYEQYF. In nucleotides, the CDR3 is TGTGCCAGCAGCCAAAAGGACAGAACCTACGAGCAGTACTTC.

The chain employs TRBV20-1 and TRBJ2-4; 8 nucleotides align to TRBD2. J lost 0 bases, V lost 1 base, and 11 bases had no gene match. This CDR3 spans 18 amino acids. Germline V lookup: CDR1 DFQATT, CDR2 SNEGSKA (reference sequence). The CDR3 region is CSARVAGISGIAKNIQYF. The DNA for the CDR3 is TGCAGTGCTAGAGTAGCGGGGATTAGCGGGATAGCCAAAAACATTCAGTACTTC.

The rearrangement uses TRBV12-3 or TRBV12-4 and TRBJ1-1; D possibly corresponds to TRBD1 (6 bases). Trimming took 5 bases from V and 7 from J, leaving 17 bases between them. The CDR3 length is 14 residues. The CDR3 coding sequence is TGTGCCAGCAGTCCGGACAGCCGAGAGATTGAAGCTTTCTTT. Translation: CASSPDSREIEAFF.

The CDR3 DNA sequence: TGTGCCAGCAGCCCTCACCTAGCGGATACGCAGTATTTT. It codes for CASSPHLADTQYF. This chain uses TRBV13 with TRBJ2-3; possible D gene TRBD2, 6 bases. From germline, CDR1 is PRHDT and CDR2 FYEKMQ (reference sequence). The CDR3 sequence is 13 residues long. The germline V and J ends were trimmed by 5 bases and 6 bases, with 12 bases remaining between them.

CDR3 amino acids: CSARVPSGGTYEQYF. The CDR3 DNA follows: TGCAGTGCTAGAGTCCCTAGCGGGGGAACCTACGAGCAGTACTTC. The chain has TRBV20-1 and TRBJ2-7; 10 bases are shared with TRBD2. V was clipped by 1 base and J by 2 bases; unmatched bases: 5. The CDR3 contains 15 residues. The germline CDR1 and CDR2 sequences are DFQATT and SNEGSKA (reference sequence).

The sample holds a few counts of this clonotype. The chain employs TRBV7-9 and TRBJ2-1; no clear D. The length of the CDR3 is 14 residues. The ends were cut back, 0 bases at V and 5 bases at J, with 8 bases in the middle. Germline CDR1 SEHNR, CDR2 FQNEAQ (reference sequence). The CDR3 bases are TGTGCCAGCAGCTTAGCTGGGCAAAACAATGAGCAGTTCTTC. The encoded protein is CASSLAGQNNEQFF.

This clonotype occurred many times. The J gene is TRBJ1-1, the V gene TRBV7-9, with a weak D call TRBD1 (5 bases). The CDR3 totals 16 residues. Looked up from germline, CDR1 is SEHNR and CDR2 is FQNEAQ (reference sequence). V shed 9 bases and J shed 6 bases, with 26 bases lying between them. The CDR3 spells CASSPAAGASYPEAFF. CDR3 nucleotide sequence: TGTGCCAGTTCCCCCGCGGCCGGGGCGTCGTACCCTGAAGCTTTCTTT.

A few counts support this clonotype. This chain uses TRBV20-1 with TRBJ2-4, with TRBD1 matching 9 bases. J gave up 15 bases and V 5 bases, and 14 bases lay outside the gene matches. CDR3 length: 13 residues. Germline V gene data show CDR1 as DFQATT and CDR2 as SNEGSKA (reference sequence). Here the CDR3 DNA reads TGCAGTGCTCAGCCGCCGGGACAGGGTGAATGGTACTTC. This gives the protein CSAQPPGQGEWYF.

J is TRBJ2-7 and V is TRBV10-3, with 9 nucleotides matching TRBD2. CDR3 length equals 13 residues. CDR1 and CDR2 from the germline V gene are ENHRY and SYGVKD. V gave up 6 bases and J gave up 3 bases; unmatched junction bases: 3. The CDR3 loop is CAIRREGSYEQYF. CDR3 nucleotides: TGTGCCATCAGGCGGGAGGGCAGCTACGAGCAGTACTTC.

The V call is TRBV4-2, the J call TRBJ2-1, with D possibly matching TRBD2 (6 bases). Trimming stripped 1 base from V and 4 bases from J, with 14 bases between. From germline, CDR1 is LGHNA and CDR2 YNFKEQ. This CDR3 has 16 amino acids. In DNA form, the CDR3 reads TGTGCCAGCAGCCAAGGGTCCGACGGAGGGTACAATGAGCAGTTCTTC. It specifies CASSQGSDGGYNEQFF.